These 30 T cell receptor beta chains originate from one sample sequenced in a study of response to subunit inactivated influenza vaccine. TCRdb called the RT-PCR reads again in MiXCR, with one record for every CDR3 protein. The repertoire holds about 780,000 distinct CDR3 sequences, less than 20% seen once, with roughly a tenth in the top ten. Specimen: PBMCs from blood, collected about 5 days after vaccination. These receptors were obtained from a man aged 50-60 years who received an inactivated influenza vaccine.

This chain joins TRBV27 and TRBJ2-6, with 7 bases identical to TRBD2. Unmatched junction bases numbered 6, after V lost 10 bases and J lost 0 bases. The length of the CDR3 is 15 residues. From germline, CDR1 is MNHEY and CDR2 SMNVEV (reference sequence). In DNA form, the CDR3 reads TGTGCCACCGGGACTACAGGCTCTGGGGCCAACGTCCTGACTTTC. It is translated as CATGTTGSGANVLTF.

This clonotype has a count of ten or more. The chain recombines TRBV27 with TRBJ2-1; 7 nucleotides match TRBD1. Germline CDR1 MNHEY, CDR2 SMNVEV (reference sequence). The V gene end was trimmed by 3 bases and the J gene end by 15 bases; junction bases not matched to a gene: 11. The CDR3 is 13 residues long. The CDR3 here is CASSFVDRVTMFF. CDR3 in DNA: TGTGCCAGCAGTTTCGTCGACAGGGTGACTATGTTCTTC.

The chain couples TRBV20-1 to TRBJ2-2; 10 bases are shared with TRBD2. The CDR3 spans 15 residues. V was pared by 3 bases and J by 7 bases, with 8 bases of the junction left unmatched. Germline loops: CDR1 DFQATT, CDR2 SNEGSKA (reference sequence). The DNA for the CDR3 is TGCAGTGCTAGCCCCAGCGGGAGGGCGATCGGGGAGCTGTTTTTT. Its protein is CSASPSGRAIGELFF.

This clonotype occurred a few times. V gene TRBV25-1 combines with J gene TRBJ1-2; D is unclear. This CDR3 contains 11 residues. V gave up 4 bases and J gave up 4 bases, with 4 bases separating them. Germline-derived CDR1 and CDR2 are MGHDK and SYGVNS. In nucleotides, the CDR3 is TGTGCCAGCAGTGGGCCCTATGGCTACACCTTC. Translating gives CASSGPYGYTF.

This chain links TRBV18 with TRBJ2-7; D not certain. The ends were cut back, 2 bases at V and 3 bases at J, with 8 bases in the middle. Germline lookup yields CDR1 KGHSH and CDR2 LQKENI. This CDR3 contains 13 residues. The CDR3 is CASSPTNFYEQYF. The CDR3 coding sequence is TGTGCCAGCTCACCAACCAACTTCTACGAGCAGTACTTC.

This clonotype was counted a few times. The genes are TRBV9 and TRBJ2-2; 9 bases are a match to TRBD2. The CDR3 runs 15 residues. Germline assignment: CDR1 SGDLS and CDR2 YYNGEE. The V and J ends lost 0 bases and 7 bases, in that order; junction bases with no gene match: 4. The CDR3 nucleotides are TGTGCCAGCAGCGTAGAAGCGGGAGGTAACGGGGAGCTGTTTTTT. Protein product: CASSVEAGGNGELFF.

The sample holds a few counts of this clonotype. The chain employs TRBV24-1 and TRBJ2-5; TRBD1 is a possible D gene (5 bases). Germline CDR1 and CDR2: KGHDR and SFDVKD. The CDR3 sequence is 13 residues long. The germline V and J ends were trimmed by 5 bases and 9 bases, with 15 bases remaining between them. The CDR3 region is CATSGGLGVSQYF. Here the CDR3 DNA reads TGTGCCACCAGTGGTGGCTTAGGGGTGTCCCAGTACTTC.

This clonotype was counted at least ten times. The gene calls are TRBV7-2 and TRBJ2-2, with 7 bases that match TRBD1. The germline V gene has CDR1 SGHTA and CDR2 FQGNSA. There are 15 residues in the CDR3. J was trimmed by 4 bases and V by 4 bases; bases with no gene match: 6. The CDR3 sequence is CASSSRQGSTGELFF. CDR3 nucleotide sequence: TGTGCCAGCAGCTCGAGACAGGGCTCCACCGGGGAGCTGTTTTTT.

The chain has TRBV6-2 or TRBV6-3 and TRBJ2-7; a possible D gene is TRBD2 (5 bases). The CDR3 spans 13 residues. V dropped 6 bases and J dropped 2 bases, with 11 bases sitting between them. Germline V gives CDR1 MNHEY, CDR2 SVGEGT. CDR3 loop: CASSIGKTYEQYF. As DNA, the CDR3 is TGTGCCAGCAGCATCGGGAAAACCTACGAGCAGTACTTC.

This chain joins TRBV5-4 and TRBJ2-3, with 8 nucleotides matching TRBD1. The CDR3 consists of 19 residues. V dropped 3 bases and J dropped 5; count of bases not matched to a gene: 20. Germline V lookup: CDR1 SGHNT, CDR2 YYREEE (reference sequence). This chain's CDR3 is CASSSTTSGVGQVRDTQYF. CDR3 nucleotide sequence: TGTGCCAGCAGCTCCACCACATCGGGGGTGGGACAGGTGAGAGATACGCAGTATTTT.

There are many counts of this clonotype. DNA for the CDR3: TGCAGTGCGTCGACTAGCAGACCTTACAATGAGCAGTTCTTC. Amino acids: CSASTSRPYNEQFF. The gene calls are TRBV20-1 and TRBJ2-1; 7 bases map to TRBD2. The CDR3 runs to 14 residues. Germline V lookup: CDR1 DFQATT, CDR2 SNEGSKA (reference sequence). J lost 4 bases, V lost 6 bases, and 9 bases had no gene match.

V usage is TRBV20-1 and J usage is TRBJ2-7, with TRBD2 matching over 9 bases. CDR1 and CDR2 (germline): DFQATT, SNEGSKA (reference sequence). The CDR3 length is 16 residues. Trimming took 3 bases from V and 2 from J; bases not matched to a gene: 11. As DNA, the CDR3 is TGCAGTGCTAGGCCGCTAGCTAGCGGGGTAGCCTACGAGCAGTACTTC. Translated, it gives CSARPLASGVAYEQYF.

The table lists this clonotype with a few counts. This chain connects TRBV5-6 to TRBJ2-5; D remains unclear. Germline CDR1 reads SGHDT; CDR2 reads YYEEEE. With 7 bases removed from V and 10 bases from J, the gap between germline ends came to 14 bases. The CDR3 length is 11 residues. The CDR3 protein is CASSRLDNQYF. Here the CDR3 DNA reads TGTGCCAGCTCCCGTTTGGATAACCAGTACTTC.

This clonotype occurred a few times. The chain joins TRBV24-1 to TRBJ2-7; TRBD1 agrees at 9 bases. V trimming: 3 bases; J trimming: 2 bases; junction bases outside the gene matches: 7. This CDR3 is built from 16 residues. Germline V gene lookup returns CDR1 KGHDR and CDR2 SFDVKD. CDR3 residues: CATSDNPGQGTYEQYF. The CDR3 nucleotides are TGTGCCACCAGTGATAACCCGGGACAGGGTACCTACGAGCAGTACTTC.

V gene TRBV15 combines with J gene TRBJ2-3; TRBD2 might be the D (6 bases). The CDR3 spans 14 residues. Trimming stripped 5 bases from V and 2 bases from J, with 11 bases between. CDR1 is LNHNV and CDR2 is YYDKDF in the germline V gene (reference sequence). The CDR3 reads CATSPGLLTDTQYF. The CDR3 nucleotides read TGTGCCACCAGCCCGGGACTTCTCACAGATACGCAGTATTTT.

This clonotype was seen ten or more times. V usage is TRBV7-9 and J usage is TRBJ2-7; no definite D call. CDR3 size: 14 residues. V was clipped by 0 bases and J by 0 bases, with 6 bases between them. Germline V lookup: CDR1 SEHNR, CDR2 FQNEAQ (reference sequence). CDR3 coding DNA: TGTGCCAGCAGCTTAGCGGGGTTCTCCTACGAGCAGTACTTC. Amino acids: CASSLAGFSYEQYF.

The table lists this clonotype with a few counts. The chain is built from TRBV28 and TRBJ2-1; D tentatively fits TRBD1 or TRBD2 (6 bases each). The CDR3 is made up of 16 amino acids. Germline CDR1 is MDHEN and CDR2 is SYDVKM. V was cut by 3 bases and J by 7 bases, with 19 bases left in between. As DNA, the CDR3 is TGTGCCAGCAGTTTTTCCCCCAGCACAGGGAGGAATGAGCAGTTCTTC. Its protein product is CASSFSPSTGRNEQFF.

This clonotype was seen ten or more times. The genes are TRBV12-3 or TRBV12-4 and TRBJ2-5; the match to TRBD2 covers 11 bases. Unmatched junction bases numbered 5, after V lost 6 bases and J lost 5 bases. CDR3 size: 14 residues. The CDR3 reads CASSYSGRGETQYF. CDR3 DNA: TGTGCCAGCAGCTATAGCGGGAGGGGGGAGACCCAGTACTTC.

This clonotype has only a few counts. The chain uses TRBV10-2 and TRBJ2-1; D is possibly TRBD1 or TRBD2 (6 bases each). The CDR3 runs 14 residues. V was trimmed by 5 bases and J by 8 bases, leaving 16 bases between them. The germline CDR1 and CDR2 sequences are WSHSY and SAAADI. CDR3 region: CASSWGQPGDEQFF. The CDR3 coding sequence is TGCGCCAGCAGTTGGGGGCAGCCGGGGGATGAGCAGTTCTTC.

V is TRBV11-1 and J is TRBJ1-3; weak D call: TRBD1 (5 bases). Germline V gives CDR1 SGHAT, CDR2 FQDESV (reference sequence). Trimming took 7 bases from V and 4 from J, leaving 14 bases between them. The length of the CDR3 is 14 residues. The CDR3 nucleotides read TGTGCCAGCACCACGGGGCTGGAAGGAAACACCATATATTTT. Its protein product is CASTTGLEGNTIYF.

The CDR3 coding sequence is TGTGCCAGCAGCGAAACCGGGACTAGCGACTACGAGCAGTACTTC. Residues: CASSETGTSDYEQYF. The chain recombines TRBV9 with TRBJ2-7; 10 nucleotides line up with TRBD2. There are 15 residues in the CDR3. The ends lost 3 bases at V and 3 bases at J; junction bases unmatched: 6. The germline gives CDR1 SGDLS, CDR2 YYNGEE.

The J gene is TRBJ1-5, the V gene TRBV24-1; D not resolved. This CDR3 has 12 residues. The germline gives CDR1 KGHDR, CDR2 SFDVKD. V lost 7 bases and J 7 bases, leaving 10 bases between the germline ends. CDR3 sequence (DNA): TGTGCCACCAGGGTCTGGGAACAGCCCCAGCATTTT. Translation gives CATRVWEQPQHF.

The chain combines TRBV7-9 with TRBJ1-6; possible D gene TRBD1, 5 bases. The CDR3 is made up of 14 amino acids. V dropped 2 bases and J dropped 7 bases, with 9 bases sitting between them. Germline-derived CDR1 and CDR2 are SEHNR and FQNEAQ (reference sequence). CDR3 amino acids: CASSLSGLNSPLHF. DNA of the CDR3: TGTGCCAGCAGCTTATCAGGGTTGAATTCACCCCTCCACTTT.

The V gene is TRBV4-2, the J gene TRBJ2-7, with 7 bases matching TRBD2. Looked up from germline, CDR1 is LGHNA and CDR2 is YNFKEQ. The V and J ends lost 0 bases and 6 bases, in that order; junction bases with no gene match: 5. The CDR3 is 14 residues long. CDR3 protein: CASSQETSPREQYF. CDR3 coding DNA: TGTGCCAGCAGCCAAGAGACTAGCCCTCGCGAGCAGTACTTC.

The rearrangement uses TRBV2 and TRBJ2-1; D is unclear. The CDR3 runs 15 residues. V was shortened by 8 bases and J by 4 bases, with 18 bases between the two germline ends. Looked up from germline, CDR1 is SNHLY and CDR2 is FYNNEI. The CDR3 nucleotides are TGTGCCAGCCTATCACAGCCCCTTCTTTACAATGAGCAGTTCTTC. Encoded protein: CASLSQPLLYNEQFF.

There are a few counts of this clonotype. The rearrangement links TRBV3-1 to TRBJ1-1; 8 bases line up with TRBD1. V shed 4 bases and J 5 bases; nucleotides not matched to a gene: 6. This CDR3 spans 14 amino acids. The germline V gene encodes CDR1 LGHDT and CDR2 YNNKEL (reference sequence). In DNA, the CDR3 is TGTGCCAGCAGCCCGGGACAGGATGGGACTGAAGCTTTCTTT. The encoded protein is CASSPGQDGTEAFF.

This clonotype turned up a few times. The chain couples TRBV15 to TRBJ2-3, with 16 bases matching TRBD2. Looked up from germline, CDR1 is LNHNV and CDR2 is YYDKDF (reference sequence). V shed 5 bases and J 0 bases; nucleotides not matched to a gene: 5. This CDR3 contains 18 residues. CDR3 in DNA: TGTGCCACCAGCTGGGGACTAGCGGGAGGGTCTAGCACAGATACGCAGTATTTT. The encoded protein is CATSWGLAGGSSTDTQYF. Full variable domain (remainder filled in from reference TRBV15 and TRBJ2-3): DAMVIQNPRYQVTQFGKPVTLSCSQTLNHNVMYWYQQKSSQAPKLLFHYYDKDFNNEADTPDNFQSRRPNTSFCFLDIRSPGLGDTAMYLCATSWGLAGGSSTDTQYFGPGTRLTVL.

This clonotype was seen more than once but under ten times. The chain carries TRBV20-1 and TRBJ2-7, with 8 bases lining up with TRBD2. Germline V gene lookup returns CDR1 DFQATT and CDR2 SNEGSKA (reference sequence). The CDR3 runs to 15 residues. Trimming took 3 bases from V and 4 from J; bases not matched to a gene: 11. The CDR3 reads CSASGGGRFGYEQYF. CDR3 nucleotide sequence: TGCAGTGCTAGCGGGGGGGGTAGATTCGGGTACGAGCAGTACTTC.

This clonotype has a handful of counts. The V gene is TRBV5-1, the J gene TRBJ2-1; 8 bases are shared with TRBD1. Per the germline V gene, CDR1 is SGHRS and CDR2 is YFSETQ. The V gene end was trimmed by 4 bases and the J gene end by 0 bases; junction bases not matched to a gene: 3. The CDR3 runs 15 residues. CDR3 sequence (DNA): TGCGCCAGCAGCATAGGACAGGGCTCCTACAATGAGCAGTTCTTC. Translation: CASSIGQGSYNEQFF.

The rearrangement uses TRBV4-2 and TRBJ2-3; 13 bases align to TRBD2. The V gene's germline CDR1 is LGHNA and CDR2 YNFKEQ. This CDR3 contains 18 residues. The ends lost 2 bases at V and 11 bases at J; junction bases unmatched: 16. This CDR3 is CASSQQPGLAGDYGEQYF. The CDR3 nucleotides are TGTGCCAGCAGCCAACAACCCGGACTAGCGGGGGACTATGGGGAGCAGTATTTT.